The 12 T cell receptor beta chains in this list originate from one sample, sequenced in a study of a mutant IDH1 vaccine in newly diagnosed glioma. For these TCRs, the target antigens are not known. Sequencing was performed with immunoSEQ multiplex PCR; in TCRdb, only in-frame clones are kept and a portion is missing. Of around 62,000 clones detected, about nine tenths appear once; the ten largest clones hold more than 1.5%. Time point specified: week 11, during vaccination. What each vaccine dose contained was 300 ug of mutant IDH1 20-mer peptide, accompanied by topical imiquimod. Sequencing was performed on PBMCs, taken from a glioma patient whose treatment included an IDH1 peptide vaccine. The receptors shown here come from a man aged 35-49 years with glioma.

J is TRBJ1-1 and V is TRBV18, with a possible D match to TRBD1 (5 bases). Germline V gene sequence: CDR1 KGHSH, CDR2 LQKENI. V dropped 6 bases and J dropped 1 base, with 15 bases sitting between them. This CDR3 is 15 amino acids long. CDR3 amino acids: CASSLGDAGNTEAFF. As DNA, the CDR3 is TGTGCCAGCTCTCTCGGGGACGCCGGGAACACTGAAGCTTTCTTT. The full variable domain, in which reference TRBV18 and TRBJ1-1 provide the parts outside the CDR3, is NAGVMQNPRHLVRRRGQEARLRCSPMKGHSHVYWYRQLPEEGLKFMVYLQKENIIDESGMPKERFSAEFPKEGPSILRIQQVVRGDSAAYFCASSLGDAGNTEAFFGQGTRLTVV.

CDR3 DNA: TGTGCCAGCAGCCGGACTAGCGGGAGAGGTTACAATGAGCAGTTCTTC. Translated, it gives CASSRTSGRGYNEQFF. V is TRBV28 and J is TRBJ2-1, with 13 positions matching TRBD2. Unmatched junction bases numbered 6, after V lost 6 bases and J lost 4 bases. The CDR3 has 16 amino acids. Germline V gene data show CDR1 as MDHEN and CDR2 as SYDVKM.

The chain employs TRBV5-1 and TRBJ2-1; TRBD2 aligns across 12 bases. The V segment lost 0 bases and the J segment 8 bases; nucleotides outside the gene matches: 3. The CDR3 sequence is 15 residues long. Germline V gene data show CDR1 as SGHRS and CDR2 as YFSETQ. This CDR3 reads CASSLGLAGVDEQFF. The CDR3 nucleotides read TGCGCCAGCAGCTTGGGACTAGCGGGGGTCGATGAGCAGTTCTTC.

The chain combines TRBV30 with TRBJ2-1; D may be TRBD1 or TRBD2 (5 bases each). The CDR3 length is 18 residues. Germline V lookup: CDR1 GTSNPN, CDR2 SVGIG (reference sequence). The V end lost 0 bases, the J end lost 7 bases, and 25 bases lay between the germline ends. In DNA form, the CDR3 reads TGTGCCTGGAGTGTTTTCCGTGGCCGGGACCGCCGTGGGAATGAGCAGTTCTTC. It codes for CAWSVFRGRDRRGNEQFF.

This clone has just one count. CDR3: CASPPTRQGANEQYF. CDR3 nucleotide sequence: TGTGCCAGCCCACCTACCCGACAGGGGGCGAACGAGCAGTACTTC. V gene TRBV28 combines with J gene TRBJ2-7; TRBD1 matches at 10 bases. There are 15 residues in the CDR3. Per the germline V gene, CDR1 is MDHEN and CDR2 is SYDVKM. The V gene end was trimmed by 8 bases and the J gene end by 5 bases; junction bases not matched to a gene: 12.

This clone was observed once. This chain joins TRBV15 and TRBJ1-1; tentatively, D is TRBD1 (5 bases). Germline CDR1 LNHNV, CDR2 YYDKDF (reference sequence). The ends were cut back, 8 bases at V and 2 bases at J, with 15 bases in the middle. The CDR3 extends over 14 amino acids. The CDR3 DNA sequence: TGTGCCACCGGGACGGGGGAGAGAAACACTGAAGCTTTCTTT. Amino acids: CATGTGERNTEAFF. Full variable domain (outside the CDR3, taken from reference TRBV15 and TRBJ1-1): DAMVIQNPRYQVTQFGKPVTLSCSQTLNHNVMYWYQQKSSQAPKLLFHYYDKDFNNEADTPDNFQSRRPNTSFCFLDIRSPGLGDTAMYLCATGTGERNTEAFFGQGTRLTVV.

The chain uses TRBV6-6 and TRBJ1-5; D perhaps matches TRBD1 (6 bases). The germline V and J ends were trimmed by 7 bases and 6 bases, with 16 bases remaining between them. The CDR3 sequence is 14 residues long. Germline V gene sequence: CDR1 MNHNY, CDR2 SVGAGI (reference sequence). The CDR3 bases are TGTGCCAGCATGTGGGGGCAGGGGATTCAGCCCCAGCATTTT. As protein: CASMWGQGIQPQHF.

Worth noting for this clone: A read error may account for a junction end that differs from germline. The J gene is TRBJ2-1, the V gene TRBV7-2; perhaps TRBD2 as D (6 bases). Germline lookup yields CDR1 SGHTA and CDR2 FQGNSA. The CDR3 sequence is 14 residues long. Written as DNA, the CDR3 is TGTGCCAGCAGCCTAGCGATCATTTACAATGAGCAGTTCTTC. Translated, it gives CASSLAIIYNEQFF.

The J gene is TRBJ1-5, the V gene TRBV6-1; D is unresolved. The V gene lost 6 bases and the J gene lost 2 bases, with 14 bases spanning the gap. CDR3 length: 15 amino acids. Germline loops: CDR1 MNHNS, CDR2 SASEGT. CDR3 DNA: TGTGCCAGCAGCTTAACACAATGGGGCAATCAGCCCCAGCATTTT. Amino acid sequence: CASSLTQWGNQPQHF.

The J gene is TRBJ2-7, the V gene TRBV4-3; 8 bases match TRBD2. J lost 5 bases, V lost 4 bases, and 10 bases had no gene match. The CDR3 has 15 amino acids. CDR1 and CDR2 from the germline V gene are LGHNA and YSLEER. Here the CDR3 reads CASSPRWRGADEQYF. CDR3 coding DNA: TGCGCCAGCAGCCCCCGATGGCGGGGGGCGGACGAGCAGTACTTC.

The chain couples TRBV5-1 to TRBJ2-5; D not resolved. This CDR3 spans 15 amino acids. From germline, CDR1 is SGHRS and CDR2 YFSETQ. V was clipped by 0 bases and J by 0 bases, with 9 bases between them. CDR3 sequence: CASSLAQVYQETQYF. The DNA for the CDR3 is TGCGCCAGCAGCTTGGCCCAGGTGTACCAAGAGACCCAGTACTTC.

The chain carries TRBV5-1 and TRBJ2-1; no firm D call. V was trimmed by 3 bases and J by 6 bases, leaving 10 bases between them. The CDR3 totals 13 residues. Germline V gene lookup returns CDR1 SGHRS and CDR2 YFSETQ. In DNA, the CDR3 is TGCGCCAGCAGCTCCAAGGGTGGCAATGAGCAGTTCTTC. Translating it yields CASSSKGGNEQFF.